The source of this T cell receptor beta chain is a study of shared clonotypes between healthy human individuals. The naive CD8 population came from CD45RO-negative cells selected for CCR7, without terminally differentiated effector memory CD45RA+ cells. This CDR3 region has 11 residues. This clone was detected once. No antigen is known for it. Study conclusions and caveats: Enrolling few donors narrowed the genetic and exposure-history diversity that was represented. Clonotypes not shared had lower generation probabilities than those common to all four donors.

Here immunoSEQ multiplex PCR was the method, and the copy in TCRdb shows in-frame clones only, minus some. Here the sample spans about 2 million clones, around 96% being singletons. This chain joins TRBV21-1 and TRBJ2-7. TRBV21-1 has pseudogene status. Sequenced: naive CD8+ T cells sorted from blood. This clonotype was obtained from a man aged 18 to 35 in good health. The CDR3 here is CASSKCAEQYF. The DNA for the CDR3 is TGTGCCAGCAGCAAATGTGCCGAGCAGTACTTC.